This TCR beta chain stems from a study of identifying expanded T cells in peripheral blood. CDR3 length: 14 residues. Germline CDR1 and CDR2: SGDLS and YYNGEE. V shed 0 bases and J shed 9 bases, with 15 bases lying between them. The protocol was immunoSEQ multiplex PCR, while the TCRdb copy is restricted to in-frame clones and leaves out a portion. The sample records about 94,000 clones, roughly 86% being singletons. This sequence originates from a person between 18 and 75 years old in good health. The chain links TRBV9 to TRBJ2-5; D remains unclear. Sequenced sample: blood. CDR3: CASSVGTPLAAQYF. CDR3 in DNA: TGTGCCAGCAGCGTAGGTACACCCCTCGCGGCCCAGTACTTC.